This TCR beta chain appears in the sequencing data of a study of shared clonotypes between healthy human individuals. The CDR3 is made up of 15 amino acids. Germline V CDR1 and CDR2: SSHAT, FNYEAQ (reference sequence). The method was immunoSEQ multiplex PCR; TCRdb's version includes in-frame clones alone and lacks a portion of them. Among under 1,900,000 clones listed, just under 99% were seen once. This clone appeared once. The junction shows a germline mismatch at one end, possibly a read error. The chain is built from TRBV7-7 and TRBJ2-3; D might be TRBD1 or TRBD2, each matching 5 bases. Sample: naive CD4+ T cells sorted from blood. Subset given: CD45RA+ positively selected. The source of this sequence is a man aged 25 to 45 in good health. The CDR3 loop is CASSFSRDGTDTQYF. CDR3 sequence (DNA): TGTGCTAGCAGCTTTTCCCGGGACGGCACAGATACGCAGTATTTT.